In its sample, the clone carrying this T cell receptor beta chain was seen many times. Antigen unknown. As to time point: sample taken at primary tumor resection. TCRs were sequenced from unsorted whole RNA of tumor, nontumor lung or PBMC. Every molecule of TCR cDNA had its own unique molecular identifier. One entry per CDR3 protein results from TCRdb running MiXCR on the 5' RACE reads. Of just over 25,000 distinct CDR3 sequences detected, roughly 13% appear once; the ten largest clones hold roughly 24%. The data stem from a study of spatial heterogeneity in lung cancer. Findings of the study overall: There were more appearances of ubiquitous expanded tumor TCRs in blood at resection than at follow-up.

Germline V gene data show CDR1 as SGHAT and CDR2 as FQNNGV. V dropped 4 bases and J dropped 3 bases, with 13 bases sitting between them. CDR3 length: 15 residues. This chain links TRBV11-2 with TRBJ2-1; D may be TRBD1 (5 bases). This specimen consisted of PBMCs, obtained at surgery. The TCR originated in a female donor with early-stage non-small cell lung cancer. CDR3 residues: CASSSRNRGYNEQFF. The CDR3 DNA is TGTGCCAGCAGCTCCCGTAATAGGGGCTACAATGAGCAGTTCTTC.